A selection of T cell receptor beta chains follows, all from one sample in a study of T-cell memory formation after mild COVID-19. TCRdb re-derived calls from the 5' RACE reads in MiXCR, one entry per CDR3 protein. The repertoire consists of 60,000 to 65,000 distinct CDR3 sequences, with roughly 9.9% occurring once and the leading ten covering 1% to 1.4%. The sample consisted of PBMCs or a T cell subset sorted from them (not recorded which). The receptor source for this set is a man between 18 and 35 years old who had mild COVID-19 (a few samples of this study predate the infection). Cell type and time point are not known. Both conserved end residues are part of each CDR3. The order of the fields is clone size, V gene, D gene, J gene, CDR3 protein, CDR3 DNA. A D gene is named only where the DNA matches it firmly. Clone size is stated in some rows and not others, as once, few, many or a class when expanded.

clone size: many; V gene: TRBV7-9; D gene: TRBD1; J gene: TRBJ2-5; CDR3 protein: CASSLVSGGEETQYF; CDR3 DNA: TGTGCCAGCAGCTTAGTTTCAGGGGGCGAGGAGACCCAGTACTTC
clone size: NA; V gene: TRBV7-9; D gene: TRBD2; J gene: TRBJ2-3; CDR3 protein: CASSLFQFAGGLTDTQYF; CDR3 DNA: TGTGCCAGCAGCTTATTCCAGTTCGCGGGGGGCCTCACAGATACGCAGTATTTT
clone size: NA; V gene: TRBV6-6; D gene: NA; J gene: TRBJ2-5; CDR3 protein: CASSDSAGQETQYF; CDR3 DNA: TGTGCCAGCAGTGACTCCGCAGGGCAAGAGACCCAGTACTTC
clone size: many; V gene: TRBV15; D gene: TRBD2; J gene: TRBJ2-1; CDR3 protein: CATSRDRSGGADEQFF; CDR3 DNA: TGTGCCACCAGCAGAGATCGGAGCGGGGGGGCGGATGAGCAGTTCTTC
clone size: NA; V gene: TRBV4-2; D gene: NA; J gene: TRBJ1-4; CDR3 protein: CASSLLPGAGEKLFF; CDR3 DNA: TGTGCCAGCAGCCTCCTTCCGGGCGCCGGTGAAAAACTGTTTTTT
clone size: few; V gene: TRBV7-9; D gene: NA; J gene: TRBJ1-1; CDR3 protein: CASSFREEAFF; CDR3 DNA: TGTGCCAGCAGCTTTCGGGAGGAAGCTTTCTTT
clone size: few; V gene: TRBV7-2; D gene: TRBD1; J gene: TRBJ2-1; CDR3 protein: CASSLRYRGNEQFF; CDR3 DNA: TGTGCCAGCAGCTTACGGTACAGGGGCAATGAGCAGTTCTTC
clone size: many; V gene: TRBV4-1; D gene: TRBD1; J gene: TRBJ2-5; CDR3 protein: CASSPGQGYETQYF; CDR3 DNA: TGCGCCAGCAGCCCGGGACAGGGGTACGAGACCCAGTACTTC
clone size: many; V gene: TRBV3-1; D gene: TRBD2; J gene: TRBJ2-4; CDR3 protein: CASSRDGLAGRGNIQYF; CDR3 DNA: TGTGCCAGCAGCCGAGATGGACTAGCGGGGAGGGGAAACATTCAGTACTTC
clone size: NA; V gene: TRBV5-4; D gene: TRBD1; J gene: TRBJ2-3; CDR3 protein: CASKTGGLTDTQYF; CDR3 DNA: TGTGCCAGCAAGACAGGGGGCTTGACAGATACGCAGTATTTT
clone size: many; V gene: TRBV29-1; D gene: NA; J gene: TRBJ2-5; CDR3 protein: CSVVGPGGGFGGFQETQYF; CDR3 DNA: TGCAGCGTTGTCGGACCCGGAGGAGGATTTGGTGGGTTTCAAGAGACCCAGTACTTC
clone size: NA; V gene: TRBV7-2; D gene: NA; J gene: TRBJ1-4; CDR3 protein: CASSLSEKLFF; CDR3 DNA: TGTGCCAGCAGCTTGAGCGAAAAACTGTTTTTT
clone size: few; V gene: TRBV7-2; D gene: NA; J gene: TRBJ1-1; CDR3 protein: CASSLGTGYEAFF; CDR3 DNA: TGTGCCAGCAGCTTAGGTACAGGGTATGAAGCTTTCTTT
clone size: few; V gene: TRBV6-6; D gene: NA; J gene: TRBJ1-1; CDR3 protein: CASSYSKRETEAFF; CDR3 DNA: TGTGCCAGCAGTTACTCGAAAAGGGAAACTGAAGCTTTCTTT
clone size: NA; V gene: TRBV9; D gene: NA; J gene: TRBJ2-3; CDR3 protein: CASRRGTGVWNTQYF; CDR3 DNA: TGTGCCAGCAGAAGGGGGACTGGGGTGTGGAATACGCAGTATTTT
clone size: many; V gene: TRBV12-3/TRBV12-4; D gene: TRBD1; J gene: TRBJ2-2; CDR3 protein: CASSPRQGNTGELFF; CDR3 DNA: TGTGCCAGCAGCCCCAGACAGGGGAATACCGGGGAGCTGTTTTTT
clone size: NA; V gene: TRBV7-6; D gene: NA; J gene: TRBJ2-1; CDR3 protein: CASSHLGVADEQFF; CDR3 DNA: TGTGCCAGCAGCCACCTGGGGGTGGCCGATGAGCAGTTCTTC
clone size: few; V gene: TRBV20-1; D gene: TRBD1; J gene: TRBJ1-1; CDR3 protein: CSARWTGNTEAFF; CDR3 DNA: TGCAGTGCTAGATGGACAGGGAACACTGAAGCTTTCTTT
clone size: NA; V gene: TRBV6-5; D gene: TRBD2; J gene: TRBJ2-1; CDR3 protein: CASRGGRFEQFF; CDR3 DNA: TGTGCCAGCAGAGGCGGGAGGTTTGAGCAGTTCTTC
clone size: many; V gene: TRBV5-1; D gene: NA; J gene: TRBJ2-7; CDR3 protein: CASSLDLGGQYF; CDR3 DNA: TGCGCCAGCAGCTTGGATCTAGGGGGGCAGTACTTC
clone size: many; V gene: TRBV5-1; D gene: NA; J gene: TRBJ2-1; CDR3 protein: CASSFQGGPYNEQFF; CDR3 DNA: TGCGCCAGCAGCTTCCAGGGGGGCCCCTACAATGAGCAGTTCTTC
clone size: few; V gene: TRBV6-5; D gene: NA; J gene: TRBJ1-2; CDR3 protein: CASSWAHNYGYTF; CDR3 DNA: TGTGCCAGCAGTTGGGCTCATAACTATGGCTACACCTTC
clone size: NA; V gene: TRBV7-2; D gene: TRBD1; J gene: TRBJ1-4; CDR3 protein: CASSLRDRGYEKLFF; CDR3 DNA: TGTGCCAGCAGCCTCCGGGACAGGGGATATGAAAAACTGTTTTTT
clone size: many; V gene: TRBV5-1; D gene: TRBD2; J gene: TRBJ2-5; CDR3 protein: CASSVAGTSGETQYF; CDR3 DNA: TGCGCCAGCAGCGTTGCCGGGACTAGCGGCGAGACCCAGTACTTC
clone size: NA; V gene: TRBV5-5; D gene: NA; J gene: TRBJ1-1; CDR3 protein: CASSLGSGQEAFF; CDR3 DNA: TGTGCCAGCAGCCTTGGTTCGGGACAAGAAGCTTTCTTT
clone size: few; V gene: TRBV5-6; D gene: NA; J gene: TRBJ2-1; CDR3 protein: CASSLGTDNEQFF; CDR3 DNA: TGTGCCAGCAGCTTGGGGACAGACAATGAGCAGTTCTTC
clone size: few; V gene: TRBV7-9; D gene: NA; J gene: TRBJ2-5; CDR3 protein: CASSQSRETQYF; CDR3 DNA: TGTGCCAGCAGTCAAAGTCGGGAGACCCAGTACTTC
clone size: NA; V gene: TRBV9; D gene: TRBD2; J gene: TRBJ2-1; CDR3 protein: CASSVRGDLYNEQFF; CDR3 DNA: TGTGCCAGCAGCGTACGGGGGGACCTTTACAATGAGCAGTTCTTC
clone size: few; V gene: TRBV4-3; D gene: NA; J gene: TRBJ1-6; CDR3 protein: CASSHDSMAPYNSPLHF; CDR3 DNA: TGCGCCAGCAGCCATGATTCAATGGCCCCCTATAATTCACCCCTCCACTTT
clone size: many; V gene: TRBV6-2/TRBV6-3; D gene: TRBD1; J gene: TRBJ2-7; CDR3 protein: CASRRRLTGGEVDEQYF; CDR3 DNA: TGTGCCAGCAGACGCCGCCTGACAGGGGGCGAAGTCGACGAGCAGTACTTC
clone size: few; V gene: TRBV4-3; D gene: NA; J gene: TRBJ1-2; CDR3 protein: CASSQGGKYGYTF; CDR3 DNA: TGCGCCAGCAGCCAAGGTGGGAAGTATGGCTACACCTTC
clone size: few; V gene: TRBV7-9; D gene: NA; J gene: TRBJ2-6; CDR3 protein: CASSLDSSGANVLTF; CDR3 DNA: TGTGCCAGCAGCCTAGACAGCTCTGGGGCCAACGTCCTGACTTTC
clone size: NA; V gene: TRBV6-6; D gene: NA; J gene: TRBJ1-2; CDR3 protein: CASSHRQAYGYTF; CDR3 DNA: TGTGCCAGCAGTCACCGACAGGCCTATGGCTACACCTTC
clone size: NA; V gene: TRBV6-5; D gene: TRBD1; J gene: TRBJ2-3; CDR3 protein: CASGTGPDTQYF; CDR3 DNA: TGTGCCAGCGGGACAGGTCCAGATACGCAGTATTTT